This T cell receptor (beta chain) was recovered during a study of shared clonotypes between healthy human individuals. Looking at the study overall: Donor composition was a couple of women and three men, aged 18 to 49.

The DNA input per sorted-subset replicate PCR was 200 to 250 ng, corresponding to roughly 31,000 T cell genomes. In the original workflow: ImmunoSEQ supplied junction-only sequences lacking quality scores, so filtering was different. Assay used: immunoSEQ multiplex PCR; TCRdb lists only in-frame clones, some missing. V, J and clone size derive from that table, while D and trimming were established from the DNA sequence. Of approximately 640,000 clones listed, more than 70% are singletons. Study-wide results and caveats: A handful of donors shared around 5.1% of their naive CD4 clonotypes.

The CDR3 is 18 amino acids. After removal of 4 bases from V and 4 bases from J, the junction contained 11 bases not matched to a gene. CDR1 and CDR2 (germline): SGHRS, YFSETQ. For this clone: The antigen remains undetermined.

The sequencing input was memory CD4+ T cells sorted from blood. The subset: CD45RA-negative fraction. The TCR was taken from a woman younger than 45 in good health. The chain uses TRBV5-1 and TRBJ2-5, with TRBD2 identical over 15 bases. The CDR3 DNA reads as TGCGCCAGCAGCAGACTTGGACTAGCGGGAGGGCCGGGAGAGACCCAGTACTTC. As protein: CASSRLGLAGGPGETQYF.